The rows below give T cell receptor beta chains drawn from one sample of a study of cytomegalovirus exposure and HLA in healthy donors. Data came from immunoSEQ multiplex PCR; TCRdb stores just in-frame clones and leaves some out. The sample consists of approximately 210,000 clones, 70% to 80% of them appearing once. The sample consisted of PBMCs. The receptor set was obtained from a woman in her 50s in good health and CMV-seronegative. The CDR3 runs from the conserved cysteine through the conserved F or W. The D gene is left open where the match is weak. Size is stated for part of the rows, as once, few or many counts, or as a class when the clone is expanded.

>TRBD2|NA|TRBV27|TRBJ2-3
TGTGCCAGCAGTTTATTTTTTACGCAGACTAGCGGGAGGGCCGAAGATACGCAGTATTTT
CASSLFFTQTSGRAEDTQYF
>NA|NA|TRBV6-5|TRBJ1-2
TGTGCCAGCAGTCGCACGGGGGTAGGCTACACCTTC
CASSRTGVGYTF
>TRBD1|NA|TRBV28|TRBJ2-7
TGTGCCAGCAGCCCTACAGGGGTGAGGTCCTACGAGCAGTACTTC
CASSPTGVRSYEQYF
>TRBD1|NA|TRBV28|TRBJ1-5
TGTGCCAGCAGTTCCCCCTGGACAGGGAATAGCAATCAGCCCCAGCATTTT
CASSSPWTGNSNQPQHF
>TRBD2|NA|TRBV7-3|TRBJ2-1
TGTGCCAGCAGCAGAGCGGGAGGGCCCGATGAGCAGTTCTTC
CASSRAGGPDEQFF
>NA|NA|TRBV2|TRBJ2-7
TGTGCCAGCAGTGGGGCCTACGAGCAGTACTTC
CASSGAYEQYF
>TRBD1|NA|TRBV7-7|TRBJ2-5
TGTGCTAGCAGCTTAGACAGGGGGGAGACCCAGTACTTC
CASSLDRGETQYF
>NA|NA|TRBV28|TRBJ1-2
TGTGCCAGCAGTACCGCTACAGGGCCCTATGGCTACACCTTC
CASSTATGPYGYTF
>NA|NA|TRBV5-1|TRBJ1-4
TGCGCCAGCAGCTGGTTGACTGCAGCAACTAATGAAAAACTGTTTTTT
CASSWLTAATNEKLFF
>TRBD1|once|TRBV7-8|TRBJ1-4
TGTGCCACCCTAGGACAGGGGCTTGCAACTAATGAAAAACTGTTTTTT
CATLGQGLATNEKLFF
>NA|NA|TRBV5-1|TRBJ1-2
TGCGCCAGCAGCTTGGAGGGGCAAGACTATGGCTACACCTTC
CASSLEGQDYGYTF
>NA|NA|TRBV7-9|TRBJ2-3
TGTGCCAGCAGCTTCTCCACAGATACGCAGTATTTT
CASSFSTDTQYF
>TRBD1|NA|TRBV29-1|TRBJ1-5
TGCAGCGTCTCGGACAGGGTGGCTCAGCCCCAGCATTTT
CSVSDRVAQPQHF
>NA|NA|TRBV7-9|TRBJ1-4
TGTGCCAGCAGCTCGAGAGAAGAACTGTTTTTT
CASSSREELFF
>NA|NA|TRBV5-1|TRBJ1-3
TGCGCCAGCAGCTTGGTCGGACAAGGCAAAGCTGGAAACACCATATATTTT
CASSLVGQGKAGNTIYF
>TRBD1|NA|TRBV7-8|TRBJ2-7
TGTGCCAGCAGCTTAGACAGGGGTAGTTACGAGCAGTACTTC
CASSLDRGSYEQYF
>NA|NA|TRBV28|TRBJ1-5
TGTGCCAGCAGCCGGGTTGAGCCCCAGCATTTT
CASSRVEPQHF
>NA|NA|TRBV7-7|TRBJ2-1
TGTGCTAGCAGCTTAGGGCGGGAAACCTACAATGAGCAGTTCTTC
CASSLGRETYNEQFF
>NA|NA|TRBV7-6|TRBJ1-1
TGTGCCAGCAGCTTAGACCAACGGGGGGAAGCTTTCTTT
CASSLDQRGEAFF
>NA|few|TRBV4-1|TRBJ1-3
TGCGCCAGCAGCCGTAACCCAGGGAACTCTGGAAACACCATATATTTT
CASSRNPGNSGNTIYF
>TRBD1|NA|TRBV18|TRBJ1-4
TGTGCCAGCTCACCTGGACAGGGAACTAATGAAAAACTGTTTTTT
CASSPGQGTNEKLFF
>NA|NA|TRBV7-9|TRBJ1-6
TGTGCCAGCAGCTCCGCCGTGCGGGGCGAGAATTCACCCCTCCACTTT
CASSSAVRGENSPLHF
>TRBD2|NA|TRBV27|TRBJ2-7
TGTGCCAGCAGTTCCGCGAGCGGGGGCTCCTACGAGCAGTACTTC
CASSSASGGSYEQYF
>NA|few|TRBV4-3|TRBJ1-2
TGCGCCAGCAGCCAAGACGCACGGGTTAACTATGGCTACACCTTC
CASSQDARVNYGYTF
>TRBD2|NA|TRBV14|TRBJ2-7
TGTGCCAGCAGGCTAGCGGGCTCCTACGAGCAGTACTTC
CASRLAGSYEQYF
>NA|NA|TRBV12-1|TRBJ2-3
TGTGCCAGCAGCCCCGGGGGGCTAGAGCGGGGGACAGATACGCAGTATTTT
CASSPGGLERGTDTQYF
>NA|few|TRBV7-2|TRBJ2-2
TGTGCCAGCAGTAGACCACGATCACCGGGACAGAACACCGGGGAGCTGTTTTTT
CASSRPRSPGQNTGELFF
>TRBD1|NA|TRBV30|TRBJ1-3
TGTGCCTGGTCAACCGGGACAGGCGCTGGAAACACCATATATTTT
CAWSTGTGAGNTIYF
>NA|NA|TRBV14|TRBJ1-1
TGTGCCAGCAGCCCTCCCGACCAGATCGGGATTGATGAAGCTTTCTTT
CASSPPDQIGIDEAFF